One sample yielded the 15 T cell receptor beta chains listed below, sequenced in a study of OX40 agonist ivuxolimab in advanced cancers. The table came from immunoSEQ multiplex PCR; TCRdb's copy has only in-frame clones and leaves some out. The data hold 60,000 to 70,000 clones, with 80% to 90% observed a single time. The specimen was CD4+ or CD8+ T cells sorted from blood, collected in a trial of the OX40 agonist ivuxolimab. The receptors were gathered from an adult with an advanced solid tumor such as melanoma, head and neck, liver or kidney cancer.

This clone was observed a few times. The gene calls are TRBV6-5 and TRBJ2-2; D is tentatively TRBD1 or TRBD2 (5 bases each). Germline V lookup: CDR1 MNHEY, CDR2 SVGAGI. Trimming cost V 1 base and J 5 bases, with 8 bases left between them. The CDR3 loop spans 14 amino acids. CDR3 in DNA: TGTGCCAGCAGTTACTTCGGGACGACCGGGGAGCTGTTTTTT. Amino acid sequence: CASSYFGTTGELFF.

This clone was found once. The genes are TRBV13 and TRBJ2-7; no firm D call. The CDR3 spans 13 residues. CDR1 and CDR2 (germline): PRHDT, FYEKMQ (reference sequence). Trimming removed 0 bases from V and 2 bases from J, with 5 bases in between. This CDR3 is CASSLGPAYEQYF. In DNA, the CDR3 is TGTGCCAGCAGCTTAGGTCCGGCCTACGAGCAGTACTTC.

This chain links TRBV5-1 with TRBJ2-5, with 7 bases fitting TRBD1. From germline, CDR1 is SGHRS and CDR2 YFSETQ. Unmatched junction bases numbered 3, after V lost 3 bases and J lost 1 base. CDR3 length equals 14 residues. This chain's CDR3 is CASSSWDSQETQYF. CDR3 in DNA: TGCGCCAGCAGCTCCTGGGACAGCCAAGAGACCCAGTACTTC.

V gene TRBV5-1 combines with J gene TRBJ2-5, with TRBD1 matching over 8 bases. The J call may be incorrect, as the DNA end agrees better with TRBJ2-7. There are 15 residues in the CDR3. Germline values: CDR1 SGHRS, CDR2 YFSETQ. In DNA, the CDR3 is TGCGCCAGCAGCTTCGACAGGGGTCCATCCTACGAGCAGTACTTC. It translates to CASSFDRGPSYEQYF.

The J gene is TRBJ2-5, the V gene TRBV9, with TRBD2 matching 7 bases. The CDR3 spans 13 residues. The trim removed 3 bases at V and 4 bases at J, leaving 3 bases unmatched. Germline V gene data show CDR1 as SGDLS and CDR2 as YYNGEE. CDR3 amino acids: CASSGGLLETQYF. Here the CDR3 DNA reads TGTGCCAGCAGCGGGGGACTACTAGAGACCCAGTACTTC. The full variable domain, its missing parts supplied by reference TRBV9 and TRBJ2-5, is DSGVTQTPKHLITATGQRVTLRCSPRSGDLSVYWYQQSLDQGLQFLIQYYNGEERAKGNILERFSAQQFPDLHSELNLSSLELGDSALYFCASSGGLLETQYFGPGTRLLVL.

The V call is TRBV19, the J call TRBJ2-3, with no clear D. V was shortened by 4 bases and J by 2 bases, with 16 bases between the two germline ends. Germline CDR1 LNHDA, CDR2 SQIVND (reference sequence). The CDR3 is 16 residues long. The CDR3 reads CASSRTPAVSTDTQYF. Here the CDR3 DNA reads TGTGCCAGTAGTAGAACCCCGGCGGTATCCACAGATACGCAGTATTTT.

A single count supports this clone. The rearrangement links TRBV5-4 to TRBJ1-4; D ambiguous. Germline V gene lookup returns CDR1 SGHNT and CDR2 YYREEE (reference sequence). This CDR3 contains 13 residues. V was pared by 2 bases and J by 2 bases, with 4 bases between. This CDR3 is CASSFGTNEKLFF. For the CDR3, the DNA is TGTGCCAGCAGCTTCGGCACTAATGAAAAACTGTTTTTT.

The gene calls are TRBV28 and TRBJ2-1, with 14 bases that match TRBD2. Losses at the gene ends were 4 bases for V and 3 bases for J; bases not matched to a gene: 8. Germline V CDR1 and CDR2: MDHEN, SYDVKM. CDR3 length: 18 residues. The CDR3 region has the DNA TGTGCCAGCAGTTCCACCCGACTAGCGGGAGGGAACTACAATGAGCAGTTCTTC. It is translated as CASSSTRLAGGNYNEQFF.

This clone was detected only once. The CDR3 region is CASSANPTGYTEQYF. Here the CDR3 DNA reads TGTGCCAGCAGTGCGAACCCGACTGGGTATACCGAGCAGTACTTC. V is TRBV25-1 and J is TRBJ2-7; no firm D call. Per germline, CDR1 MGHDK and CDR2 SYGVNS. The V end lost 4 bases, the J end lost 6 bases, and 19 bases lay between the germline ends. The CDR3 covers 15 residues.

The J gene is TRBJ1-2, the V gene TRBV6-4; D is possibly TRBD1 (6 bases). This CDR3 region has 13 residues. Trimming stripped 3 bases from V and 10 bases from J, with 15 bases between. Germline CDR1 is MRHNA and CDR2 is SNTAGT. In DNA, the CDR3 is TGTGCCAGCAGTGAAGACCCGGGACAAATCTACACCTTC. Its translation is CASSEDPGQIYTF.

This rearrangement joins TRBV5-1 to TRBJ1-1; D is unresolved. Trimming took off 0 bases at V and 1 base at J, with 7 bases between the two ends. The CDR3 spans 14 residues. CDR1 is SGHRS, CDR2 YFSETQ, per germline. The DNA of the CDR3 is TGCGCCAGCAGCTTGGCCTGGGGGAACACTGAAGCTTTCTTT. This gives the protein CASSLAWGNTEAFF.

DNA for the CDR3: TGTGCCAGCAGTTTATCACGGTCGGGCACTGAAGCTTTCTTT. Its translation is CASSLSRSGTEAFF. J is TRBJ1-1 and V is TRBV27; unclear D gene. Per the germline V gene, CDR1 is MNHEY and CDR2 is SMNVEV (reference sequence). V lost 0 bases and J 4 bases, leaving 9 bases between the germline ends. CDR3 length equals 14 residues.

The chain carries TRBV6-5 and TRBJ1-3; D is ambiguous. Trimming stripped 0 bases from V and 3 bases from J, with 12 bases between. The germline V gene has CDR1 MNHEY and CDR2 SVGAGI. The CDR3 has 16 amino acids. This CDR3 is CASSYSATVSGNTIYF. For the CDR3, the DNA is TGTGCCAGCAGTTACTCCGCAACAGTCAGTGGAAACACCATATATTTT.

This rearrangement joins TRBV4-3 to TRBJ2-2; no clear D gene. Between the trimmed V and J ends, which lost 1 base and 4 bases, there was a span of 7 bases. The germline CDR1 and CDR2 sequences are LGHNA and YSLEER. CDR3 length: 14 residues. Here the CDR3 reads CASSQGPSTGELFF. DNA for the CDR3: TGCGCCAGCAGCCAAGGGCCGAGCACCGGGGAGCTGTTTTTT.

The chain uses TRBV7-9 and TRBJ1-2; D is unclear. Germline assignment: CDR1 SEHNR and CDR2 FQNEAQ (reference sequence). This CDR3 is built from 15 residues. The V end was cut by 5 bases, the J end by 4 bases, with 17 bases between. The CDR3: CASSPPFASLYGYTF. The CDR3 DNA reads TGTGCCAGCAGCCCACCTTTTGCTTCGCTCTATGGCTACACCTTC.